This TCR beta chain is from a study of cytomegalovirus exposure and HLA in healthy donors (TCRdb year 2017). About the investigation overall: According to an earlier analysis of around 600 of the donors, about 179 million T cells yielded approximately 120 million unique TCR beta sequences and about 300 Gb of sequence data. An early release that covered more than 550 HLA-typed donors contained approximately 320 gigabases of sequencing data and 65 million to 100 million unique TCR sequences. The genetic ancestry cluster associated with self-reported Caucasian donors included 81% of the roughly 400 genotyped donors. The study aimed to test whether signatures of past pathogen exposure could be identified by cataloging public T cell receptors. The study profiled the T cell repertoires of hundreds of subjects by immunosequencing and related them to cytomegalovirus serostatus. In addition to the first cohort of approximately 650 subjects, a separate validation cohort of 120 different subjects was used. High-throughput TCR immunosequencing, statistical association of individual TCRs with disease status, and machine learning were combined to predict cytomegalovirus infection status. A later analysis re-examined previously published TCR beta repertoires from over 500 donors and added high-resolution HLA genotyping to investigate patterns of TCR occurrence. The later analysis used no new phenotypic data to find candidate immune exposures, relying instead on TCR beta sequences and their occurrence across donors. In an earlier analysis of over 550 of the donors, high-throughput TCR beta sequencing was used to judge whether each TCR beta V gene segment behaved as functional or pseudogenic. Donor age, sex, ethnicity and CMV serostatus were compiled together with the repertoire data. A later genetic analysis took genome-wide SNP genotypes for about 65% of the 666 donors and used that subset as a discovery cohort. All discovery cohort repertoires had been generated using a single sequencing platform. Class I and class II HLA loci were covered by the typing at four-digit resolution. Typing coverage varied by locus: about 629-640 donors for A, B, C, DRB1 and DQB1; 522 for DQA1; about 590 for DPA1; some 470 for DPB1. Because of strong linkage in the cohort, roughly five DR-DQ haplotypes were treated as single units for association and clustering. On average, over 200,000 unique TCR beta nucleotide sequences were sequenced per donor among a few hundred genotyped donors of the cohort, with roughly a sixth of those sequences being non-productive. Summary of the overall study and its limitations: The 87-base-pair reads could not distinguish some IMGT-functional V segments, including TRBV6-2 and TRBV6-3, so those segments were excluded. CMV serostatus was the only immune exposure information available for the cohort. The study listed approximately 150 TCR beta chains as associated with cytomegalovirus. The classifier was reported to diagnose cytomegalovirus status with high specificity and sensitivity in both the original cohort and the validation cohort. In a later genetic analysis, fewer N-insertions in productive TCRs were reported among donors in an Asian-associated ancestry cluster than the 666-donor mean. The sequencing pipeline was judged likely to have produced a cluster of highly shared sequence variants as a technical artifact. Because counts were too low, about 15 rarely observed V segments, including chromosome 9 orphons, were left out of the earlier analysis of 587 of the donors. Only TCR beta chains were sequenced in this cohort, and the absence of alpha or paired-chain data limited detectable features. In vitro tests confirmed that a few of the cytomegalovirus-associated TCR beta chains recognize cytomegalovirus antigens. Assigning TCR associations to individual alleles was difficult when HLA alleles, especially DR and DQ, strongly co-occurred. A further reported finding was that TCR beta sequences accurately predicted the HLA-A and HLA-B alleles for most subjects in the first cohort. The presence/absence analyses assumed that sequencing depth was roughly uniform across donors, and that assumption may not be true. In a later analysis, the rate of TCR association differed among HLA loci, with DRB1 alleles having the most associated TCRs and HLA-C alleles having the fewest. Because HLA typing was missing for some donors at each locus, association tests included only the typed subset. Across donors, most TCR sequences were observed very rarely, whereas some public TCRs were present in many individuals. In a later analysis, some 18,000 TCR beta sequences were associated with specific HLA alleles at a false discovery rate of 0.05. An earlier analysis of approximately 570 of the donors showed that most TCR beta V segments appeared in productive rearrangements either about 87% or about 30% of the time, which broadly matched IMGT annotations. Several of the top co-occurrence clusters appeared to be linked to parvovirus B19, influenza, CMV and Epstein-Barr virus, according to a later analysis. An association between a missense DCLRE1C variant and V-gene and J-gene trimming of TCR beta chains was found in a later genetic analysis and replicated in an independent cohort. A later analysis found that most CMV-associated TCR beta chains appeared HLA-restricted, with HLA associations seemingly driven largely by CMV exposure. The authors suggested that the approach could potentially be generalized to other disease states and immunological phenotypes. In a later analysis, HLA-associated TCR beta chains showed more clonal expansion and lower generation probabilities than non-associated chains that were equally common. Correlated functional status among segregating V segments might be attributable to linkage disequilibrium, but an unknown experimental factor could not be ruled out.

V is cut back by 0 bases and J by 3 bases, with 1 base in the junction unmatched. Including the terminal cysteine and valine, the CDR3 comprises 13 residues. CDR3 DNA is the only sequence kept; it has 39 bases, read in frame from the first base. CDR1 and CDR2 were assigned from the germline V gene (reference sequence) as GTSNPN and SVGIG. The cohort comprised 666 healthy bone marrow donors. All cohort members were sampled while nominally healthy, although unrecorded immune exposures were likely present. The donor was CMV seronegative and belonged to the group of more than 300 seronegative cohort members. A peripheral blood sample was collected from each donor, and TCR beta sequencing was performed on peripheral blood mononuclear cells. The Qiagen DNeasy Blood Extraction Kit was used to extract genomic DNA from the blood cell samples. Libraries were constructed by the immunoSEQ multiplex PCR assay. The multiplex PCR relied on a mix of 60 forward primers for TCR Vbeta segments and 13 reverse primers for TCR Jbeta segments. A multiplex PCR assay on genomic DNA amplified the CDR3 region of rearranged TCR beta genes. The amplified TCR beta libraries were sequenced on the Illumina HiSeq System as 87-base-pair reads. The paper's processing steps were these. A later analysis tallied approximately 87 million unique TCR beta chains across the approximately 670 repertoires, and approximately 11 million of those chains were shared by two or more donors. Raw reads were error-corrected and collapsed into unique sequences by a nearest-neighbor algorithm in which closely related sequences were merged to remove PCR and sequencing errors. To assign V, D and J gene segments, CDR3 sequences were aligned to IMGT reference sequences. For a sequence to be retained, at least a six-nucleotide match to both a V gene segment and a J gene segment was required. A rearrangement was called productive if the CDR3 had no stop codons and remained in frame with V and J, and every other rearrangement was called non-productive. Following IMGT convention, CDR3 was defined as the stretch from the second conserved V-encoded cysteine to the conserved J-encoded phenylalanine. In an earlier analysis of more than 550 of the donors, sequences lacking an unambiguous match to a single V gene segment were excluded. In an earlier analysis of 587 of the donors, a V segment was called functional when productive rearrangements were above 56.7%, and segregating when the standard deviation between donors exceeded 5%. A statistical classification framework was developed to diagnose cytomegalovirus status using the catalog of TCR beta chain sequences. In a later analysis, V and J genes were assigned by comparing TCR nucleotide sequences against IMGT/GENE-DB human TR gene sequences. The TCRdist pipeline was used in a later analysis to assign CDR3 sequences and most-parsimonious VDJ recombination scenarios. In a later analysis, each TCR beta chain was defined by its CDR3 amino acid sequence together with its V-gene family, and reads lacking a unique V-gene family were excluded. To address suspected cross-contamination and a sequencing artifact, a later analysis removed 550 to 750 highly shared, low-generation-probability nucleotide sequences. In a later analysis, a clonal expansion index was calculated for each public chain from normalized within-repertoire ranks of inferred template counts. A later analysis computed generation probabilities with a VDJ recombination model fitted to out-of-frame rearrangements, and checked the results against IGoR. In a later analysis, hypergeometric tests were used to score TCR-TCR, TCR-HLA and TCR-CMV co-occurrence, with a repertoire-size bias correction applied to TCR pairs. In a later analysis, false discovery rates were estimated by permuting HLA or CMV assignments 20 times. In a later analysis, co-occurring TCRs were grouped using DBSCAN, with TCRdist sequence similarity added in when clustering inside HLA-allele-positive subsets. Repertoires with fewer than 30,000 or more than 120,000 public chains, plus five repertoires with anomalous nucleotide sharing, were excluded from co-occurrence clustering. TCRdb took over this immuneACCESS table, retaining in-frame rearrangements with V and J assigned. Such tables are incomplete; in checked studies, under half of the missing clones stem from an unresolved V gene, and the remainder is unexplained. From that table come the V and J calls and clone size; the DNA was used to work out D and trimming. This sample holds over 50,000 clones; about four fifths were observed only once. Around 1.7% of the sample comes from the top ten.

Remarks on this clone: Its antigen specificity is not known. Per-nucleotide qualities are absent, and no much larger clonotype sits a single base away.

This TCR derives from a man in his forties in good health and CMV-seronegative. The chain couples TRBV30 to TRBJ2-7; the junction holds 8 bases that match TRBD1. The sequenced material came from PBMCs. The CDR3 reads as follows: CAWSVGQGYEQYV. The bases read TGTGCCTGGAGTGTCGGACAGGGCTACGAGCAGTACGTC.